The T cell receptor beta chain described here comes from a study of regulatory T cells in long-lasting Graves disease. Study-level findings and limits: Blood alone, not thyroid tissue, was studied. Those with persistent Graves' had less TCR diversity than newly diagnosed patients. Persistent disease was characterized by preferential usage of TRBV28, TRBJ1-2 and TRBJ2-5.

Per the germline V gene, CDR1 is SEHNR and CDR2 is FQNEAQ (reference sequence). This CDR3 has 15 amino acids. Of note for this clonotype: What it binds is unknown. A far larger clone is only one base removed, so a read error is likely.

Researchers made TCR beta libraries by using iRepertoire HTBI primers and running Arm-PCR on CDR3 regions. TCRdb independently ran MiXCR on the multiplex PCR reads; one entry per CDR3 protein. The sample includes around 250,000 distinct CDR3 sequences, about 18% seen only once; the top ten take 14%. As to time point: newly diagnosed GD, antithyroid drugs for less than 3 months. PBMC-derived RNA was used for the TCR library. In addition, the sample was reused for a study of T cells in Graves' hyperthyroidism and ophthalmopathy. That paper notes: When the TCR CDR3 underwent first-round RT-PCR, the HTBI primer set was used.

The clonotype originates from a young woman with Graves disease. Material: peripheral blood mononuclear cells (PBMCs), obtained at new diagnosis, from a patient treated with antithyroid drugs. The rearrangement links TRBV7-9 to TRBJ2-1; no firm D call. This CDR3 is CAGSLASSDYNEQFF. The CDR3 DNA reads TGTGCCGGCAGCTTAGCCTCATCGGACTACAATGAGCAGTTCTTC.